This TCR beta chain is drawn from a study of response to subunit inactivated influenza vaccine. Findings and limits, study-wide: Authors suggested each seasonal influenza vaccination recruits few new T cells.

TCRdb processed the RT-PCR reads anew with MiXCR; each CDR3 protein has one entry. The profile covers 500,000 to 650,000 distinct CDR3 sequences, with 7.6% appearing a single time and over 10% taken by the ten largest. The CDR3 contains 14 residues. V shed 3 bases and J 1 base; nucleotides not matched to a gene: 1. Germline loops: CDR1 SGHTA, CDR2 FQGNSA. This clonotype has at least ten counts. Antigen: not known. The origin of this receptor is a man aged 50-75 years who received an inactivated influenza vaccine. The rearrangement joins TRBV7-2 to TRBJ2-5, with 8 bases lining up with TRBD2. Here the sequenced sample was PBMCs from blood, taken less than 30 months after vaccination. The CDR3 DNA is TGTGCCAGCAGCTTGACTAGCGCCCAAGAGACCCAGTACTTC. Translation gives CASSLTSAQETQYF.